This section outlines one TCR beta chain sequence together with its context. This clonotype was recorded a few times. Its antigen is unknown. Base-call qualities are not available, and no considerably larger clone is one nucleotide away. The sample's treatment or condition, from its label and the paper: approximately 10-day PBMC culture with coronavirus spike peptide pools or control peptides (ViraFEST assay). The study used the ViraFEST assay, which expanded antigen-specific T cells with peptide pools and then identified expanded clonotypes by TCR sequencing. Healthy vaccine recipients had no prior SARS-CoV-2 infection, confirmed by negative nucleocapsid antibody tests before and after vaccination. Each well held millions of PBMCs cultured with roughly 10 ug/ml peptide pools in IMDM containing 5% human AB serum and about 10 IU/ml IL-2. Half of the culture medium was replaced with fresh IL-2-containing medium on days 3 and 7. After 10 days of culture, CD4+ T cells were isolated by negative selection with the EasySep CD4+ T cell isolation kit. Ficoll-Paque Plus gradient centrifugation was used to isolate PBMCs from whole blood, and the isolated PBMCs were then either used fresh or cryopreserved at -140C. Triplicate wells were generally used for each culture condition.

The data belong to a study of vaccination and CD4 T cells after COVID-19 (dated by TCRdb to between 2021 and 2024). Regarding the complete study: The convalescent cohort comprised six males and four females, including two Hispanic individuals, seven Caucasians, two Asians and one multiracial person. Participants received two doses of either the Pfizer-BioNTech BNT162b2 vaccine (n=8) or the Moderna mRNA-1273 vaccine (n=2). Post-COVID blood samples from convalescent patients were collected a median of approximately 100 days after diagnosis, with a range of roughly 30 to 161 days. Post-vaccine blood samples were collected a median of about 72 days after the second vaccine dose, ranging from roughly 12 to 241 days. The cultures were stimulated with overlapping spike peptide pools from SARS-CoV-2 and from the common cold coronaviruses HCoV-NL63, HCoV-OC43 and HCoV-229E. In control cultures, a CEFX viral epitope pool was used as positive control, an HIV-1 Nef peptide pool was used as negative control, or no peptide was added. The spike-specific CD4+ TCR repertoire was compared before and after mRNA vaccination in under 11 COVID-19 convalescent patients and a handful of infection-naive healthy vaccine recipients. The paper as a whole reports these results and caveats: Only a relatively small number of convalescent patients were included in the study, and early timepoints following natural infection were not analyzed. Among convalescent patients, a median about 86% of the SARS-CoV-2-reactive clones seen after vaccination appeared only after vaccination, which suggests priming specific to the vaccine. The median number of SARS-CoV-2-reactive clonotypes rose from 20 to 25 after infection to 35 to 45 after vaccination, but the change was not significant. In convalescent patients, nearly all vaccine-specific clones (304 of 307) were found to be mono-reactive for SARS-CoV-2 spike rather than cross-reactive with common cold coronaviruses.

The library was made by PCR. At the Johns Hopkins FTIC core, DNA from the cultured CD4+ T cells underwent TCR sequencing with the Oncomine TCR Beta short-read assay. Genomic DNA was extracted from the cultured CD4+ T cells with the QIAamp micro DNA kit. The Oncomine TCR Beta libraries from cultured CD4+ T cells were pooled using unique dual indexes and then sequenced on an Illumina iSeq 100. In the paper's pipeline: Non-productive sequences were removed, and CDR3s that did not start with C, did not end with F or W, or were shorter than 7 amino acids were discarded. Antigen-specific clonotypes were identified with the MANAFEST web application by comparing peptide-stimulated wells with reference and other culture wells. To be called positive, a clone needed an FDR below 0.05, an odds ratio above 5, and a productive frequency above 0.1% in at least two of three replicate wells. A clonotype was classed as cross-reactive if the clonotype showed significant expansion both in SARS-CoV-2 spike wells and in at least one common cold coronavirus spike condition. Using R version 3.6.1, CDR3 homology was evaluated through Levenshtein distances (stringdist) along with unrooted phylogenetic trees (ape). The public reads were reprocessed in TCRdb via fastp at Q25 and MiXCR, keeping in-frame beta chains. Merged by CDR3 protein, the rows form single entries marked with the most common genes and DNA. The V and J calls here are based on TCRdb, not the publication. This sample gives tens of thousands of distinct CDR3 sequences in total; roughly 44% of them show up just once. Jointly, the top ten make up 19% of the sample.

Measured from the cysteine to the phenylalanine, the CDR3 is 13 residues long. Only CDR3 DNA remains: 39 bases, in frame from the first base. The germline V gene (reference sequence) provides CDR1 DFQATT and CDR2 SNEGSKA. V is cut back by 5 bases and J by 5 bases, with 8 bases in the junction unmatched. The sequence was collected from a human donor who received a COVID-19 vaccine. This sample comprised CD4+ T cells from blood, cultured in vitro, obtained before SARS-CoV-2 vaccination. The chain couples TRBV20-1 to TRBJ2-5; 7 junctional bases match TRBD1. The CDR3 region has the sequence CSADTGVGETQYF. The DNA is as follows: TGCAGTGCTGACACAGGGGTGGGGGAGACCCAGTACTTC.